The 10 T cell receptor beta chains listed next were all sequenced from one sample in a study of T cell clonality in common variable immunodeficiency. Repertoires were generated with immunoSEQ multiplex PCR, while TCRdb's copy carries only in-frame clones and drops some. The sample offers 40,000 to 45,000 clones and no singletons, the top ten holding over 1.3%. The sample comprised peripheral blood mononuclear cells. These receptor sequences come from a person aged 18 to 75 in good health.

With regard to this clone: The read is 3 residues too short to cover the CDR3 end, so that end is filled in from the germline J gene. The chain combines TRBV7-8 with TRBJ1-1; tentative D call: TRBD1 (6 bases). Germline lookup yields CDR1 SGHVS and CDR2 FQNEAQ. This CDR3 comprises 15 residues. V lost 0 bases to trimming and J lost 2 bases, with 10 bases between them. The CDR3 reads CASSLAAGGNTEAFF. The part of the CDR3 DNA that was read is TGTGCCAGCAGCTTAGCGGCGGGGGGCAACACTGAA.

There are many counts of this clone. The CDR3 DNA, read in part, is TGTGCCAGCAGTACCGGACAGTATCGAAACATT. Translated: CASSTGQYRNI. The CDR3 in full is CASSTGQYRNIQYF. The chain uses TRBV6-2 or TRBV6-3 and TRBJ2-4; tentative D call: TRBD1 (6 bases). The CDR3 end is not reached by the read, which stops 3 residues before it; the germline J gene fills it in. V lost 5 bases, J lost 6 bases, and 14 bases lay in between. The CDR3 extends over 14 amino acids. The V gene's germline CDR1 is MNHEY and CDR2 SVGEGT.

This clone appeared many times. The CDR3 end is not reached by the read, which stops 3 residues before it; the germline J gene fills it in. The gene calls are TRBV4-2 and TRBJ2-3; D ambiguous. The CDR3 consists of 13 residues. V lost 4 bases and J lost 6, with 11 bases in between. Germline V gene data show CDR1 as LGHNA and CDR2 as YNFKEQ. CDR3 bases read: TGTGCCAGCAGCCGGTCGGTTGCGGATACG. This encodes CASSRSVADT. The full CDR3 protein is CASSRSVADTQYF.

This clone was picked up many times. The CDR3 is cut off 3 residues early in the read; its end comes from the germline J gene. This chain joins TRBV6-1 and TRBJ2-1; TRBD2 aligns across 8 bases. Germline CDR1 MNHNS, CDR2 SASEGT. This CDR3 spans 15 amino acids. Trimming removed 1 base from V and 1 base from J; junction bases left unmatched: 0. CDR3 sequence reads: CASSEVAGSYNEQFF. The DNA read from the CDR3 is TGTGCCAGCAGTGAAGTAGCGGGGTCCTACAATGAG.

This clone was counted ten times or more. The read is 3 residues too short to cover the CDR3 end, so that end is filled in from the germline J gene. This chain joins TRBV20-1 and TRBJ2-7; TRBD2 aligns across 10 bases. The CDR3 has 17 amino acids. Germline loops: CDR1 DFQATT, CDR2 SNEGSKA (reference sequence). Trimming cost V 0 bases and J 4 bases; bases outside gene matches: 12. The CDR3 bases that were read are TGCAGTGCTAGAGAACCTAGCGGGAGCCCTTCAGGGTACGAG. Its protein product is CSAREPSGSPSGYE. From start to end, the CDR3 is CSAREPSGSPSGYEQYF.

This clone was counted many times. Incomplete CDR3 DNA: TGTGCCAGCAGCTTAGCGGGCGCGGGAAAGCCC. Encoded protein: CASSLAGAGKP. The full CDR3 is CASSLAGAGKPQHF. The chain combines TRBV7-9 with TRBJ1-5, with D unresolved. The read terminates 3 residues before the CDR3 end, so the remaining end is supplied by the germline J gene. V gave up 0 bases and J gave up 8 bases, with 11 bases separating them. Germline CDR1 is SEHNR and CDR2 is FQNEAQ (reference sequence). The CDR3 sequence is 14 residues long.

Comments on this clone: The junction departs from germline at one end; a sequencing error may be responsible. The CDR3 goes on 3 residues after the read ends, and that part is filled in from the germline J gene. The chain uses TRBV7-9 and TRBJ2-5; the D gene is possibly TRBD2 (6 bases). Germline-derived CDR1 and CDR2 are SEHNR and FQNEAQ (reference sequence). This CDR3 spans 14 amino acids. The covered CDR3 bases are TGTGTCAGCAGCCGCCGCGGGGCCCAAGAGACC. Its protein is CVSSRRGAQET. The whole CDR3 region reads CVSSRRGAQETQYF.

This clone was picked up a small number of times. Coverage ceases 3 residues before the CDR3 finishes, and the germline J gene fills in the end. The rearrangement joins TRBV30 to TRBJ2-5, with a possible D match to TRBD1 (6 bases). Germline lookup yields CDR1 GTSNPN and CDR2 SVGIG (reference sequence). The CDR3 runs to 14 residues. V gave up 1 base and J gave up 4 bases, with 13 bases separating them. CDR3 amino acids: CAWSEGRGTETQYF. The CDR3 bases that were read are TGTGCCTGGAGTGAGGGCAGGGGAACAGAGACC.

This clone was observed at least ten times. The DNA read from the CDR3 is TGTGCCAGCAGCTTGGACTTAGCCACCGGGGAG. Translating it yields CASSLDLATGE. The CDR3 reads in full as CASSLDLATGELFF. The chain combines TRBV11-2 with TRBJ2-2; D perhaps matches TRBD2 (5 bases). The sequenced fragment ends 3 residues before the CDR3 boundary, so the rest is inferred from the germline J gene. The CDR3 loop spans 14 amino acids. Germline lookup yields CDR1 SGHAT and CDR2 FQNNGV. V dropped 3 bases and J dropped 4 bases, with 9 bases sitting between them.

In its sample, this clone was seen many times. The read is 3 residues too short to cover the CDR3 end, so that end is filled in from the germline J gene. The chain carries TRBV6-1 and TRBJ1-5, with unresolved D. Germline V lookup: CDR1 MNHNS, CDR2 SASEGT. Between the trimmed V and J ends, which lost 3 bases and 4 bases, there was a span of 7 bases. The CDR3 has 13 amino acids. The CDR3 bases that were read are TGTGCCAGCAGTGACAGCGAAAATCAGCCC. Translated: CASSDSENQP. In full, the CDR3 reads CASSDSENQPQHF.